The clone carrying this T cell receptor beta chain was recorded many times. Its antigen is still unknown. This entry belongs to a study of identical twins. The study, taken as a whole, reports: Clonotypes of the beta chain that were abundant in cord blood carried fewer insertions (memory repertoires showed none). Out-of-frame alpha sequences shared by twins were enriched for low generation probability.

TCRdb reanalysed the 5' RACE reads using MiXCR and keeps one entry per CDR3 protein. Of 450,000 to 650,000 distinct CDR3 sequences listed, 9.5% to 10% are singletons. The germline V gene encodes CDR1 SGHKS and CDR2 YYEKEE (reference sequence). The CDR3 has 15 amino acids. J was trimmed by 4 bases and V by 2 bases; bases with no gene match: 6. These data were also reused for a study on yellow fever vaccine responses in identical twins.

The TCR sequence derives from a young woman in good health. Sequenced sample: PBMCs. This chain connects TRBV5-5 to TRBJ2-1; 7 bases agree with TRBD1. In DNA form, the CDR3 reads TGTGCCAGCAGCTTAGGGACAGATTCTTACAATGAGCAGTTCTTC. Protein: CASSLGTDSYNEQFF.